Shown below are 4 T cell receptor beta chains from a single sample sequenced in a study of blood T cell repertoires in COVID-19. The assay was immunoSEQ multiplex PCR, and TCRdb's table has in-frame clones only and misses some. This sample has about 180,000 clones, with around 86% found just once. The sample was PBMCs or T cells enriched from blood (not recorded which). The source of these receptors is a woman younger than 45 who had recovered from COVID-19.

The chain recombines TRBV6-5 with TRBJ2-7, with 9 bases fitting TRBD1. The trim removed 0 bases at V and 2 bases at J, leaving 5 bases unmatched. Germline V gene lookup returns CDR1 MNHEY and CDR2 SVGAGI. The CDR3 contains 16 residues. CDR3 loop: CASSYSGQGMTYEQYF. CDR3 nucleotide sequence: TGTGCCAGCAGTTACTCCGGACAGGGGATGACCTACGAGCAGTACTTC.

The CDR3 DNA is TGTGCCAGCAGTTACTCGAGGAAGACCCAGTACTTC. Encoded protein: CASSYSRKTQYF. The chain combines TRBV6-5 with TRBJ2-5; D remains unclear. V dropped 0 bases and J dropped 6 bases, with 5 bases sitting between them. The CDR3 is made up of 12 amino acids. Germline CDR1 and CDR2: MNHEY and SVGAGI.

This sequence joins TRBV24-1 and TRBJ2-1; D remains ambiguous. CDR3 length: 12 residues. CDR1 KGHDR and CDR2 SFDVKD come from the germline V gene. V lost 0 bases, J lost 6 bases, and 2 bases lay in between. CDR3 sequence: CATSDLRNEQFF. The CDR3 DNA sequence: TGTGCCACCAGTGATTTGCGCAATGAGCAGTTCTTC.

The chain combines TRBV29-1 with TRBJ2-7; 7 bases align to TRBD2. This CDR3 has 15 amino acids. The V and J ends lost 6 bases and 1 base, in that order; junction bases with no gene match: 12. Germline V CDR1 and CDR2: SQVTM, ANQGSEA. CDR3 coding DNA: TGCAGCGTCACGGGAGGCATAGGGCTGTCCTACGAGCAGTACTTC. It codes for CSVTGGIGLSYEQYF.